Listed here are 25 T cell receptor beta chains from one sample, sequenced in a study of T cell clonality in common variable immunodeficiency. Using immunoSEQ multiplex PCR, the repertoire was profiled, and TCRdb retains in-frame clones only, with some absent. The table lists tens of thousands of clones, with no singletons. The sequenced sample consisted of peripheral blood mononuclear cells. All receptors derive from a person aged 18 to 70 in good health.

This clone showed up many times. The CDR3 end is not reached by the read, which stops 3 residues before it; the germline J gene fills it in. The chain links TRBV5-5 to TRBJ1-2, with TRBD1 identical over 8 bases. There are 14 residues in the CDR3. Germline CDR1 SGHKS, CDR2 YYEKEE (reference sequence). J gave up 2 bases and V 4 bases, and 4 bases lay outside the gene matches. The CDR3: CASSLGTGNYGYTF. The sequenced CDR3 bases are TGTGCCAGCAGCCTCGGGACAGGCAACTATGGC.

The table lists this clone with many counts. With the read ending 3 residues before the CDR3 end, the germline J gene is used to fill in that end. The gene calls are TRBV19 and TRBJ2-4; 9 positions match TRBD1. Germline V CDR1 and CDR2: LNHDA, SQIVND (reference sequence). V lost 5 bases to trimming and J lost 7 bases; unmatched junction nucleotides: 6. The CDR3 extends over 14 amino acids. This CDR3 is CASSYTGGKNIQYF. The part of the CDR3 DNA that was read is TGTGCCAGTAGTTATACAGGGGGCAAGAACATT.

The table lists this clone with many counts. The missing CDR3 end, 3 residues past where the read stops, is filled in from the germline J gene. V usage is TRBV11-2 and J usage is TRBJ2-7; no reliable D call. This CDR3 has 12 amino acids. Germline V CDR1 and CDR2: SGHAT, FQNNGV. V dropped 6 bases and J dropped 6 bases, with 12 bases sitting between them. CDR3 amino acids: CASSSTRTEQYF. The CDR3 bases that were read are TGTGCCAGCAGTTCGACACGAACCGAG.

At least ten counts were recorded for this clone. The CDR3 goes on 3 residues after the read ends, and that part is filled in from the germline J gene. This sequence joins TRBV12-3 or TRBV12-4 and TRBJ2-7, with D uncertain. The CDR3 has 12 residues. Trimming stripped 3 bases from V and 2 bases from J, with 5 bases between. The part of the CDR3 DNA that was read is TGTGCCAGCAGTTTTAGGGCCTACGAG. Protein sequence: CASSFRAYE. The whole CDR3 reads CASSFRAYEQYF.

This clone was observed at least ten times. The read ends 3 residues before the CDR3 terminus; that terminus is restored from the germline J gene. The chain links TRBV7-3 to TRBJ2-2, with 10 nucleotides matching TRBD2. Germline assignment: CDR1 SGHTA and CDR2 FQGTGA. V lost 1 base to trimming and J lost 1 base; unmatched junction nucleotides: 15. CDR3 length: 21 amino acids. Partial CDR3 DNA: TGTGCCAGCAGCTTAAATCCGGGAACTAGCGGGACCATTAGGAACACCGGGGAG. This encodes CASSLNPGTSGTIRNTGE. The full CDR3 protein is CASSLNPGTSGTIRNTGELFF.

This clone was counted at least ten times. The read gets to within 3 residues of the CDR3 end, and the germline J gene fills in the rest. The chain joins TRBV12-3 or TRBV12-4 to TRBJ2-2, with no clear D. The CDR3 consists of 14 residues. The ends were cut back, 11 bases at V and 5 bases at J, with 18 bases in the middle. This chain's CDR3 is CAATTSHPTGELFF. The CDR3 bases that were read are TGTGCCGCCACTACTTCCCACCCGACCGGGGAG.

This clone was seen many times. Read data end 3 residues before the CDR3 end; the end is taken from the germline J gene. The V call is TRBV5-4, the J call TRBJ2-7; unclear D gene. V dropped 4 bases and J dropped 0 bases, with 14 bases sitting between them. The CDR3 covers 15 residues. Germline values: CDR1 SGHNT, CDR2 YYREEE (reference sequence). Here the CDR3 reads CASSLDYLASYEQYF. CDR3 bases read: TGTGCCAGCAGCCTGGATTATCTGGCCTCCTACGAG.

This clone has a count of ten or more. The read ends 3 residues early relative to the CDR3; the germline J gene fills the gap. The chain uses TRBV4-1 and TRBJ1-5; D perhaps matches TRBD1 (6 bases). The length of the CDR3 is 18 residues. Trimming took 0 bases from V and 1 from J, leaving 16 bases between them. CDR1 and CDR2 (germline): MGHRA, YSYEKL. The sequenced CDR3 bases are TGCGCCAGCAGCCAAGATAGCCACCGGGGGGGCAGCAATCAGCCC. Translating gives CASSQDSHRGGSNQP. The full-length CDR3 reads as CASSQDSHRGGSNQPQHF.

This clone was recorded many times. Read sequence stops 3 residues before the CDR3 end, and the germline J gene provides the missing end. The gene calls are TRBV2 and TRBJ2-3; D possibly corresponds to TRBD2 (5 bases). From germline, CDR1 is SNHLY and CDR2 FYNNEI. The CDR3 is 15 amino acids. The ends were cut back, 6 bases at V and 1 base at J, with 14 bases in the middle. The CDR3 loop is CASRDFIVGTDTQYF. The sequenced CDR3 bases are TGTGCCAGCAGGGACTTTATCGTGGGCACAGATACG.

The table lists this clone with many counts. The CDR3 goes on 3 residues after the read ends, and that part is filled in from the germline J gene. The V and J genes are TRBV30 and TRBJ1-1, with D possibly being TRBD1 (5 bases). Germline CDR1 reads GTSNPN; CDR2 reads SVGIG (reference sequence). This CDR3 region has 13 residues. With 2 bases removed from V and 5 bases from J, the gap between germline ends came to 12 bases. The CDR3: CAWSRQSGTEAFF. The DNA read from the CDR3 is TGTGCCTGGAGTCGACAGAGTGGGACTGAA.

This clone occurred many times. Incomplete CDR3 DNA: TGTGCCAGCAGCCCCCCAGGGCACAATCAGCCC. This gives the protein CASSPPGHNQP. The entire CDR3 sequence reads CASSPPGHNQPQHF. The genes are TRBV7-9 and TRBJ1-5; TRBD1 is a possible D gene (5 bases). The CDR3 end is not reached by the read, which stops 3 residues before it; the germline J gene fills it in. Germline assignment: CDR1 SEHNR and CDR2 FQNEAQ (reference sequence). Between the trimmed V and J ends, which lost 5 bases and 3 bases, there was a span of 11 bases. The CDR3 is made up of 14 amino acids.

This clone was observed at least ten times. The read halts 3 residues ahead of the CDR3 end, with the missing end drawn from the germline J gene. The chain recombines TRBV3-1 (or the pseudogene TRBV3-2) with TRBJ2-2; 10 bases agree with TRBD2. V was clipped by 4 bases and J by 4 bases; unmatched bases: 12. The V gene's germline CDR1 is LGHDT and CDR2 YNNKEL (reference sequence). CDR3 size: 18 residues. Incomplete CDR3 DNA: TGTGCCAGCAGCCCGCGCGCCGGGACTAGCGTAGGCACCGGGGAG. Encoded protein: CASSPRAGTSVGTGE. The full-length CDR3 reads as CASSPRAGTSVGTGELFF.

There are many counts of this clone. Incomplete CDR3 DNA: TGCAGTGCTAGAGATGCTAGCGCCTCCTACAATGAG. It specifies CSARDASASYNE. The full CDR3 reads CSARDASASYNEQFF. This chain joins TRBV20-1 and TRBJ2-1; a possible D gene is TRBD2 (6 bases). The read terminates 3 residues before the CDR3 end, so the remaining end is supplied by the germline J gene. CDR3 length: 15 amino acids. V lost 0 bases and J lost 0, with 9 bases in between. Germline assignment: CDR1 DFQATT and CDR2 SNEGSKA (reference sequence).

This clone was seen many times. The part of the CDR3 DNA that was read is TGTGCCAGCAGTTTACGGACAGGCAACACAGATACG. Residues: CASSLRTGNTDT. The whole CDR3 protein reads CASSLRTGNTDTQYF. The chain combines TRBV12-3 or TRBV12-4 with TRBJ2-3; the match to TRBD1 covers 7 bases. The read comes to an end 3 residues before the CDR3 does, leaving the germline J gene to fill in the end. J gave up 2 bases and V 2 bases, and 4 bases lay outside the gene matches. The CDR3 spans 15 residues.

This clone was counted at least ten times. The CDR3 sequence is CASSPQTGNNEKLFF. CDR3 DNA (partial): TGTGCCAGCTCACCCCAAACAGGGAATAATGAAAAA. The J gene is TRBJ1-4, the V gene TRBV18, with D maybe TRBD1 (6 bases). The read gets to within 3 residues of the CDR3 end, and the germline J gene fills in the rest. Trimming left V 3 bases short and J 4 bases short, with 12 bases between. CDR1 is KGHSH and CDR2 is LQKENI in the germline V gene. The CDR3 is made up of 15 amino acids.

Many counts were recorded for this clone. The CDR3 extends 3 residues past the end of the read, so its final part is completed from the germline J gene. The chain combines TRBV19 with TRBJ1-2; a possible D gene is TRBD1 (6 bases). The germline V gene has CDR1 LNHDA and CDR2 SQIVND (reference sequence). The CDR3 length is 18 residues. Trimming removed 1 base at V and 7 bases at J, with 25 bases between. The CDR3: CASSIGEGDTKSLSGYTF. The sequenced CDR3 bases are TGTGCCAGTAGTATAGGAGAGGGGGATACAAAATCTCTCTCTGGC.

For this clone: The read is 3 residues too short to cover the CDR3 end, so that end is filled in from the germline J gene. V gene TRBV18 combines with J gene TRBJ1-3; tentative D call: TRBD1 (6 bases). The CDR3 is made up of 15 amino acids. CDR1 KGHSH and CDR2 LQKENI come from the germline V gene. V was cut by 3 bases and J by 4 bases, with 13 bases left in between. CDR3 bases read: TGTGCCAGCTCACCCTCACAGGGTTTAGGAAACACC. Its protein is CASSPSQGLGNT. The full CDR3 protein reads CASSPSQGLGNTIYF.

This clone has a count of ten or more. This CDR3 is CASSEYRGAKNIQYF. The covered CDR3 bases are TGTGCCAGCAGTGAATATCGGGGGGCCAAAAACATT. V and J are TRBV2 and TRBJ2-4; a possible D gene is TRBD2 (6 bases). The read terminates 3 residues before the CDR3 end, so the remaining end is supplied by the germline J gene. Trimming stripped 2 bases from V and 1 base from J, with 9 bases between. The CDR3 runs to 15 residues. Germline CDR1 reads SNHLY; CDR2 reads FYNNEI.

This clone was detected ten times or more. Incomplete CDR3 DNA: TGTGCCAGCAGCCCAGTTGGGGCCAACGTC. It codes for CASSPVGANV. The full CDR3 protein reads CASSPVGANVLTF. The chain couples TRBV11-2 to TRBJ2-6; no reliable D call. The read comes to an end 3 residues before the CDR3 does, leaving the germline J gene to fill in the end. The germline V gene encodes CDR1 SGHAT and CDR2 FQNNGV. V was clipped by 5 bases and J by 3 bases, with 5 bases between them. This CDR3 is built from 13 residues.

Many counts were recorded for this clone. The read falls 3 residues short of the CDR3 end, and the missing part is taken from the germline J gene. The rearrangement links TRBV30 to TRBJ2-1; D unclear. The V gene lost 4 bases and the J gene lost 6 bases, with 7 bases spanning the gap. Germline values: CDR1 GTSNPN, CDR2 SVGIG (reference sequence). The CDR3 is 11 amino acids. CDR3 DNA (partial): TGTGCCTGGACCATGCGCAATGAG. Amino acid sequence: CAWTMRNE. The CDR3, in full, reads CAWTMRNEQFF. Full variable domain (rest looked up from reference TRBV30 and TRBJ2-1): SQTIHQWPATLVQPVGSPLSLECTVEGTSNPNLYWYRQAAGRGLQLLFYSVGIGQISSEVPQNLSASRPQDRQFILSSKKLLLSDSGFYLCAWTMRNEQFFGPGTRLTVL.

This clone was picked up many times. The read is 3 residues too short to cover the CDR3 end, so that end is filled in from the germline J gene. The chain couples TRBV7-9 to TRBJ1-4, with D unclear. The CDR3 is made up of 12 amino acids. V was trimmed by 4 bases and J by 6 bases, leaving 6 bases between them. Germline assignment: CDR1 SEHNR and CDR2 FQNEAQ (reference sequence). CDR3 amino acids: CASSSPDEKLFF. The DNA read from the CDR3 is TGTGCCAGCAGCTCCCCGGATGAAAAA.

This clone was seen repeatedly, ten times or more. The CDR3 end lies 3 residues beyond the end of the read and is filled in from the germline J gene. J is TRBJ2-1 and V is TRBV5-1, with 12 bases that match TRBD2. CDR3 size: 15 residues. Germline CDR1 reads SGHRS; CDR2 reads YFSETQ. V was clipped by 3 bases and J by 9 bases; unmatched bases: 7. The sequenced CDR3 bases are TGCGCCAGCAGCTACGGACTAGCGGGATCAATTGAG. This encodes CASSYGLAGSIE. The CDR3, in full, reads CASSYGLAGSIEQFF.

This clone was seen ten or more times. The read comes to an end 3 residues before the CDR3 does, leaving the germline J gene to fill in the end. The V gene is TRBV20-1, the J gene TRBJ1-2, with D hard to call. Germline lookup yields CDR1 DFQATT and CDR2 SNEGSKA (reference sequence). V lost 5 bases and J lost 5, with 3 bases in between. The CDR3 spans 9 residues. The CDR3 DNA, read in part, is TGCAGTGCTTCTTATGGC. This sequence encodes CSASYG. The full CDR3 sequence reads CSASYGYTF.

This clone was counted at least ten times. The read comes to an end 3 residues before the CDR3 does, leaving the germline J gene to fill in the end. V and J are TRBV2 and TRBJ1-1; 8 positions agree with TRBD1. Germline V gene lookup returns CDR1 SNHLY and CDR2 FYNNEI. The CDR3 is made up of 15 amino acids. Trimming cost V 5 bases and J 4 bases; bases outside gene matches: 9. The sequenced part of the CDR3 DNA is TGTGCCAGCAGTAAAGATAGACAGGGGAGCACTGAA. Translating it yields CASSKDRQGSTE. The whole CDR3 region reads CASSKDRQGSTEAFF.

This clone appeared a few times. The sequence runs out 3 residues before the end of the CDR3; the remainder is reconstructed from the germline J gene. V and J are TRBV19 and TRBJ1-5, with D unresolved. In germline, CDR1 is LNHDA, CDR2 SQIVND (reference sequence). Between the trimmed V and J ends, which lost 6 bases and 4 bases, there was a span of 7 bases. This CDR3 region has 12 residues. Here the CDR3 reads CASSFLNQPQHF. The sequenced CDR3 bases are TGTGCCAGTAGCTTCCTAAATCAGCCC.